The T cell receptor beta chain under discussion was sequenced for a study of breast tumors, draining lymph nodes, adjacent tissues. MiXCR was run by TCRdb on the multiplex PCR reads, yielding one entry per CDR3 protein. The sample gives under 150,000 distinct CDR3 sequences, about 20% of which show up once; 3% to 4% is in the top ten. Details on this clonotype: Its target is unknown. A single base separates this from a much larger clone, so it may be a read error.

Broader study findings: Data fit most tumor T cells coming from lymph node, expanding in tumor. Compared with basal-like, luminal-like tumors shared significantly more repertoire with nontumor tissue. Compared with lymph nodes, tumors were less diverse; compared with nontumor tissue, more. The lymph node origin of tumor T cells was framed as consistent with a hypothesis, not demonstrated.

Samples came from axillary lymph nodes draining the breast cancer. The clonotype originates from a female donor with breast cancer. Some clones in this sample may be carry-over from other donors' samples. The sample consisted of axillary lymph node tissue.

The CDR3 here is CASTGVNTGELFF. The CDR3 coding sequence is TGTGCCTCCACGGGAGTGAACACCGGGGAGCTGTTTTTT. The chain carries TRBV24-1 and TRBJ2-2, with D perhaps matching TRBD2 (6 bases). V shed 12 bases and J shed 1 base, with 11 bases lying between them. Germline V gives CDR1 KGHDR, CDR2 SFDVKD. The length of the CDR3 is 13 residues.